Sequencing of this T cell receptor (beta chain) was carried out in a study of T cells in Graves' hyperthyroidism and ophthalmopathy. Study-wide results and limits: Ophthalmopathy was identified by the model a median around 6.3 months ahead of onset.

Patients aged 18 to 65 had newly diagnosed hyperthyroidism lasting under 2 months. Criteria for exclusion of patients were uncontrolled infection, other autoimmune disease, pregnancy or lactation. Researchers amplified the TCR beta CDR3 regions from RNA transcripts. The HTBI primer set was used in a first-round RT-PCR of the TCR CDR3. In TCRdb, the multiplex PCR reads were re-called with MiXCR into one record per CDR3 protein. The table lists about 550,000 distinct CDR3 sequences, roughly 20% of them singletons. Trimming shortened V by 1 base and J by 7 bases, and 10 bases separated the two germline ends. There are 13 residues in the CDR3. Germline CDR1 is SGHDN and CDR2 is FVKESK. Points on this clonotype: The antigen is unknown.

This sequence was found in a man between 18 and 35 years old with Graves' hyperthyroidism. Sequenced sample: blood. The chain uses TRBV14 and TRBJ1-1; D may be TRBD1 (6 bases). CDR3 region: CASSQVTGFEAFF. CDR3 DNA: TGTGCCAGCAGCCAAGTCACAGGGTTTGAAGCTTTCTTT.